This TCR beta chain originates from a study of T cell responses to AZD1222 COVID-19 vaccine. To note about this clone: Its specificity is unknown.

Germline V CDR1 and CDR2: LNHDA, SQIVND (reference sequence). V was shortened by 0 bases and J by 4 bases, with 15 bases between the two germline ends. The CDR3 loop spans 16 amino acids. Notes on the study in general: At study baseline, merely five or six AZD1222 recipients were seropositive. Spike-specific TCR breadth and depth grew following two AZD1222 doses. Targets within unmutated variant regions were reportedly found for nearly half of spike-specific TCRs. Donors were largely white British and mainly female; clonal diversity was possibly underestimated.

Data came from immunoSEQ multiplex PCR; TCRdb stores just in-frame clones and leaves some out. The data show about 100,000 clones, more than 70% seen once. This sequence was found in an adult who received the AZD1222 COVID-19 vaccine. The chain links TRBV19 to TRBJ1-2, with a possible D match to TRBD1 (6 bases). The input for sequencing was peripheral blood, taken 28 days after the second AZD1222 dose. CDR3 bases: TGTGCCAGTAGTATAGAGAGGGGGGGCGCAAGCTATGGCTACACCTTC. Its translation is CASSIERGGASYGYTF.